Below are 30 T cell receptor beta chains sequenced from a single sample in a study of response to subunit inactivated influenza vaccine (dated by TCRdb to between 2018 and 2020). Library construction relied on RT-PCR. The listed sequencing device is Illumina HiSeq 2500. TCRdb redid the processing of the public reads, applying fastp at Q25 and MiXCR, and retained in-frame beta chains. Every CDR3 protein is listed once, alongside the most common genes and DNA of its rows. A total of 650,000 or so distinct CDR3 sequences appear in this sample, around 15% of them only once. The top ten hold less than 9% of the sample. The sample in question was PBMCs from blood, obtained roughly 2 weeks before vaccination. The receptors shown here come from a man aged 45-65 years who received an inactivated influenza vaccine. Donor details come from another sample of the same person, matched by shared clones.

In this sample, this clonotype turned up a few times. The chain links TRBV7-9 to TRBJ1-2, with D tentatively TRBD1 (6 bases). Trimming took 0 bases from V and 8 from J, leaving 13 bases between them. The CDR3 is made up of 14 amino acids. Germline CDR1 is SEHNR and CDR2 is FQNEAQ (reference sequence). This CDR3 is CASSLAGTMSGYTF. CDR3 DNA: TGTGCCAGCAGCTTAGCGGGGACAATGTCGGGCTACACCTTC.

V and J are TRBV7-9 and TRBJ2-7; possibly TRBD1 or TRBD2 for D (5 bases each). With 2 bases removed from V and 0 bases from J, the gap between germline ends came to 11 bases. Germline V gene sequence: CDR1 SEHNR, CDR2 FQNEAQ (reference sequence). The CDR3 contains 15 residues. The chain's CDR3 is CASSLRQGDSYEQYF. The CDR3 DNA reads TGTGCCAGCAGCTTACGTCAGGGAGACTCCTACGAGCAGTACTTC.

The chain is built from TRBV28 and TRBJ2-5; D call uncertain. Germline V gene data show CDR1 as MDHEN and CDR2 as SYDVKM. Trimming shortened V by 6 bases and J by 0 bases, and 8 bases separated the two germline ends. This CDR3 contains 13 residues. The CDR3: CASRASNQETQYF. The CDR3 bases are TGTGCCAGCAGGGCAAGCAACCAAGAGACCCAGTACTTC.

This clonotype showed up many times. The chain employs TRBV6-2 or TRBV6-3 and TRBJ1-4, with D perhaps TRBD1 (5 bases). The V and J ends lost 1 base and 5 bases respectively, with 5 bases between them. The CDR3 has 13 amino acids. Per germline, CDR1 MNHEY and CDR2 SVGEGT. The CDR3 nucleotides read TGTGCCAGCAGTTACTACAGGAATGAAAAACTGTTTTTT. Amino acid sequence: CASSYYRNEKLFF.

This clonotype appeared many times. This chain joins TRBV27 and TRBJ2-2; D is perhaps TRBD2 (5 bases). The germline V gene encodes CDR1 MNHEY and CDR2 SMNVEV (reference sequence). V was pared by 5 bases and J by 4 bases, with 14 bases between. This CDR3 is built from 15 residues. The CDR3 sequence: CASSETGRSTGELFF. CDR3 sequence (DNA): TGTGCCAGCAGTGAAACGGGGAGATCCACCGGGGAGCTGTTTTTT.

This clonotype was seen a handful of times. This chain links TRBV5-1 with TRBJ2-1; 7 nucleotides align to TRBD1. The CDR3 consists of 13 residues. With V trimmed by 3 bases and J by 6 bases, 3 bases remained unmatched. Germline values: CDR1 SGHRS, CDR2 YFSETQ. CDR3 nucleotides: TGCGCCAGCAGCTGGGACAGAACCAATGAGCAGTTCTTC. Residues: CASSWDRTNEQFF.

The chain combines TRBV6-1 with TRBJ2-2; 12 bases map to TRBD1. After removal of 5 bases from V and 4 bases from J, the junction contained 8 bases not matched to a gene. The CDR3 runs to 17 residues. The V gene's germline CDR1 is MNHNS and CDR2 SASEGT. The chain's CDR3 is CASSKEGTGGGTGELFF. The CDR3 DNA is TGTGCCAGCAGTAAAGAGGGGACAGGGGGCGGCACCGGGGAGCTGTTTTTT.

This clonotype has more than one count but fewer than ten. The gene calls are TRBV5-5 and TRBJ2-1, with D perhaps matching TRBD1 or TRBD2 (5 bases each). Germline V gene sequence: CDR1 SGHKS, CDR2 YYEKEE (reference sequence). Trimming left V 5 bases short and J 10 bases short, with 16 bases between. The CDR3 is 13 residues long. CDR3 bases: TGTGCCAGCAGTTCCTTTGAGGGACGAGAGCAGTTCTTC. As protein: CASSSFEGREQFF.

This clonotype was seen a handful of times. This chain links TRBV29-1 with TRBJ2-3; D is uncertain. Trimming stripped 7 bases from V and 0 bases from J, with 14 bases between. This CDR3 is built from 14 residues. Germline values: CDR1 SQVTM, CDR2 ANQGSEA. Written as DNA, the CDR3 is TGCAGCGCGAGCGTGGCAGCTAGCACAGATACGCAGTATTTT. Its translation is CSASVAASTDTQYF.

In its sample, this clonotype was seen a few times. The chain joins TRBV12-3 or TRBV12-4 to TRBJ1-5; D gene uncertain. CDR3 length equals 15 residues. Trimming pared 6 bases from V and 4 bases from J, leaving 16 bases between. The CDR3 spells CASRYSFGVNQPQHF. The CDR3, as DNA: TGTGCCAGCAGGTACTCCTTCGGGGTTAATCAGCCCCAGCATTTT.

The sample holds a few counts of this clonotype. The genes are TRBV7-2 and TRBJ2-5, with a weak D call TRBD2 (6 bases). This CDR3 comprises 14 residues. Germline V gene data show CDR1 as SGHTA and CDR2 as FQGNSA. V shed 2 bases and J shed 11 bases, with 18 bases lying between them. The CDR3 sequence is CASSLYMEGRVQYF. The DNA for the CDR3 is TGTGCCAGCAGCTTATACATGGAGGGCCGGGTTCAGTACTTC.

In its sample, this clonotype was seen many times. J is TRBJ2-4 and V is TRBV20-1, with a tentative D call TRBD2 (6 bases). Germline V gene data show CDR1 as DFQATT and CDR2 as SNEGSKA (reference sequence). Trimming stripped 1 base from V and 3 bases from J, with 19 bases between. The CDR3 has 17 amino acids. The CDR3 here is CSARAPQGGLYKNIQYF. The CDR3 DNA reads as TGCAGTGCTAGAGCTCCGCAGGGAGGATTATACAAAAACATTCAGTACTTC.

CDR3: CASSLGPTTEETQYF. As DNA, the CDR3 is TGTGCCAGCAGCTTGGGGCCAACAACGGAAGAGACCCAGTACTTC. The chain combines TRBV5-4 with TRBJ2-5; D is uncertain. The CDR3 loop spans 15 amino acids. The germline V gene has CDR1 SGHNT and CDR2 YYREEE (reference sequence). V was shortened by 0 bases and J by 3 bases, with 12 bases between the two germline ends.

This sequence joins TRBV4-2 and TRBJ2-7, with D uncertain. V was clipped by 0 bases and J by 2 bases, with 17 bases between them. The CDR3 length is 17 residues. Germline-derived CDR1 and CDR2 are LGHNA and YNFKEQ. Here the CDR3 reads CASSQETLGQSTYEQYF. For the CDR3, the DNA is TGTGCCAGCAGCCAAGAAACCCTAGGTCAGTCCACCTACGAGCAGTACTTC.

V usage is TRBV7-9 and J usage is TRBJ2-7; D is unclear. The CDR3 sequence is 16 residues long. Germline V CDR1 and CDR2: SEHNR, FQNEAQ (reference sequence). Trimming took 5 bases from V and 0 from J, leaving 17 bases between them. The CDR3 reads CASSSDTFGSSYEQYF. DNA for the CDR3: TGTGCCAGCAGCAGTGACACTTTCGGTAGCTCCTACGAGCAGTACTTC.

This clonotype was seen many times. This rearrangement joins TRBV9 to TRBJ1-6; D ambiguous. Trimming shortened V by 0 bases and J by 5 bases, and 0 bases separated the two germline ends. This CDR3 region has 12 residues. CDR1 is SGDLS, CDR2 YYNGEE, per germline. CDR3 in DNA: TGTGCCAGCAGCGTAGATAATTCACCCCTCCACTTT. Encoded protein: CASSVDNSPLHF.

The chain is built from TRBV12-3 or TRBV12-4 and TRBJ1-5; 7 bases match TRBD1. The V segment lost 3 bases and the J segment 7 bases; nucleotides outside the gene matches: 3. The CDR3 is 13 amino acids. CDR3 nucleotide sequence: TGTGCCAGCAGTTTCTCGACAGGGCAGCCCCAGCATTTT. Translating it yields CASSFSTGQPQHF.

This clonotype was seen a handful of times. The chain links TRBV29-1 to TRBJ2-5; D uncertain. Trimming removed 4 bases at V and 4 bases at J, with 7 bases between. Germline CDR1 and CDR2: SQVTM and ANQGSEA. The CDR3 is 11 amino acids. The CDR3 nucleotides are TGCAGCGTTGCCGACCTAGAGACCCAGTACTTC. It is translated as CSVADLETQYF.

The rearrangement links TRBV4-2 to TRBJ2-5; D unclear. CDR1 is LGHNA, CDR2 YNFKEQ, per germline. The CDR3 extends over 15 amino acids. Trimming cost V 0 bases and J 9 bases, with 17 bases left between them. This CDR3 is CASSQEGQDPLSQYF. CDR3 in DNA: TGTGCCAGCAGCCAAGAAGGGCAGGATCCTTTGTCCCAGTACTTC.

This clonotype was seen more than once but under ten times. The V call is TRBV7-6, the J call TRBJ2-7; D tentatively fits TRBD1 or TRBD2 (5 bases each). There are 13 residues in the CDR3. V was shortened by 5 bases and J by 0 bases, with 8 bases between the two germline ends. Germline V CDR1 and CDR2: SGHVS, FNYEAQ. The CDR3 is CASSRDLSYEQYF. The CDR3 coding sequence is TGTGCCAGCAGCCGGGACCTCTCCTACGAGCAGTACTTC. Supplemented by reference TRBV7-6 and TRBJ2-7, the full variable domain reads GAGVSQSPRYKVTKRGQDVALRCDPISGHVSLYWYRQALGQGPEFLTYFNYEAQQDKSGLPNDRFSAERPEGSISTLTIQRTEQRDSAMYRCASSRDLSYEQYFGPGTRLTVT.

The chain carries TRBV4-2 and TRBJ1-5; D might be TRBD1 (5 bases). The V gene lost 0 bases and the J gene lost 7 bases, with 16 bases spanning the gap. Germline-derived CDR1 and CDR2 are LGHNA and YNFKEQ. CDR3 length: 16 residues. The CDR3 sequence: CASSQDLGRGEQPQHF. Here the CDR3 DNA reads TGTGCCAGCAGCCAAGATTTGGGGAGGGGAGAGCAGCCCCAGCATTTT.

With regard to this clonotype: Germline is not matched at one junction end, which may reflect a read error. The V call is TRBV4-2, the J call TRBJ1-6; D is ambiguous. The CDR3 sequence is 13 residues long. The germline V gene has CDR1 LGHNA and CDR2 YNFKEQ. CDR3 DNA: TGTGCCAGCAGCCAAGGGTATAATTCACACCTCCACTTT. Protein sequence: CASSQGYNSHLHF.

This clonotype appeared a few times. The chain recombines TRBV6-1 with TRBJ2-7, with D maybe TRBD1 (5 bases). Trimming shortened V by 6 bases and J by 3 bases, and 15 bases separated the two germline ends. This CDR3 has 14 residues. Germline-derived CDR1 and CDR2 are MNHNS and SASEGT. CDR3 amino acids: CASRPTGVFYEQYF. The CDR3 region has the DNA TGTGCCAGCAGACCTACAGGTGTTTTCTACGAGCAGTACTTC.

V and J are TRBV6-5 and TRBJ2-7; D is possibly TRBD1 or TRBD2 (5 bases each). CDR3 size: 12 residues. The germline V gene encodes CDR1 MNHEY and CDR2 SVGAGI. With 5 bases removed from V and 6 bases from J, the gap between germline ends came to 11 bases. The CDR3 loop is CASSGNGGEQYF. The CDR3 bases are TGTGCCAGCAGTGGTAATGGGGGCGAGCAGTACTTC.

In this sample, this clonotype turned up a few times. The chain uses TRBV18 and TRBJ1-1; D not resolved. The CDR3 sequence is 15 residues long. The germline CDR1 and CDR2 sequences are KGHSH and LQKENI. The ends were cut back, 3 bases at V and 1 base at J, with 12 bases in the middle. The CDR3 DNA reads TGTGCCAGCTCACCCCCCCGGTCAGCGAACACTGAAGCTTTCTTT. Translated: CASSPPRSANTEAFF.

This clonotype has just a few counts. The CDR3 DNA reads as TGCGCCAGCAGCTTGGAGGCGGGACAGGGTAACTCACCCCTCCACTTT. This sequence encodes CASSLEAGQGNSPLHF. The chain combines TRBV5-1 with TRBJ1-6, with 9 bases lining up with TRBD1. Germline lookup yields CDR1 SGHRS and CDR2 YFSETQ. The CDR3 is 16 amino acids. V lost 0 bases to trimming and J lost 10 bases; unmatched junction nucleotides: 8.

This clonotype was detected a few times. The rearrangement links TRBV29-1 to TRBJ2-5, with D possibly matching TRBD2 (5 bases). CDR1 SQVTM and CDR2 ANQGSEA come from the germline V gene. With 1 base removed from V and 1 base from J, the gap between germline ends came to 13 bases. CDR3 length: 15 amino acids. In DNA form, the CDR3 reads TGCAGCGTTGAAGTGGCGGGCGACTCCCAAGAGACCCAGTACTTC. This codes for CSVEVAGDSQETQYF.

CDR3 in DNA: TGTGCCAGCAGTTTCAGAGGGTCGAACACTGAAGCTTTCTTT. It codes for CASSFRGSNTEAFF. The rearrangement uses TRBV12-3 or TRBV12-4 and TRBJ1-1; D is unresolved. CDR3 length: 14 residues. Between the trimmed V and J ends, which lost 3 bases and 1 base, there was a span of 9 bases.

V is TRBV12-3 or TRBV12-4 and J is TRBJ1-5; 9 bases are shared with TRBD1. The CDR3 runs to 15 residues. The V gene end was trimmed by 5 bases and the J gene end by 5 bases; junction bases not matched to a gene: 7. The CDR3 sequence is CASSRPGTGYQPQHF. The DNA of the CDR3 is TGTGCCAGCAGTAGGCCCGGGACAGGGTATCAGCCCCAGCATTTT.

This clonotype was observed a handful of times. J is TRBJ1-1 and V is TRBV20-1; D gene uncertain. The CDR3 loop spans 12 amino acids. The V and J ends lost 7 bases and 0 bases respectively, with 9 bases between them. Germline V gives CDR1 DFQATT, CDR2 SNEGSKA (reference sequence). CDR3 in DNA: TGCAGTGTAACAGAAGTGAACACTGAAGCTTTCTTT. Protein: CSVTEVNTEAFF.